Sequencing of this T cell receptor beta chain was carried out in a study of tumor and adjacent non-tumor tissue in lung cancer (dated by TCRdb to 2016 to 2019). Looking at the study overall: The cohort included approximately 13 adenocarcinoma, a couple of squamous cell carcinoma and 1 small cell lung cancer patients. Ages among the roughly 15 patients ranged from roughly 31 to 76 years, there were roughly 10 men and 5 women, and disease was at TNM stage I to III. Sequencing produced about 130,000,000 productive TCRbeta reads in total, an average of about 4.2 million reads per sample. Using bulk TCRbeta repertoires from over twelve lung cancer patients, the study set lung tumor tissue side by side with matched distant non-tumor lung tissue. A few dozen paired specimens, one tumor and one normal lung sample per patient, were profiled by TCRbeta CDR3 sequencing. Overall study outcomes, separate from this receptor: With only around 15 patients in the cohort, the authors noted that larger samples and more detailed clinical data are needed. In normal lung, the top 100 clones accounted for a significantly larger cumulative share of the repertoire than in tumor tissue. Significantly higher TCR diversity (inverse Simpson) was observed in tumor tissue than in normal lung tissue (roughly 470 vs 170, P = 0.0075, Mann-Whitney U test). The methods do not name the sequencing platform or mention unique molecular identifiers. Because peripheral blood was not sequenced, blood TCRbeta repertoires in the lung cancer patients of the study were not examined. Significantly higher TCR diversity was found in younger patients, and higher tumor TCR diversity was associated with shorter overall and disease-free survival.

This clonotype was detected only once. Its antigen remains unidentified. The junction differs from germline at one of its ends, possibly a read error. The library was made by multiplex PCR. Sequenced on an Illumina HiSeq 2500. TCRbeta libraries were constructed through three rounds of nested PCR with primers (Table S4) according to protocols modified from ARM-PCR. Before sequencing, PCR products of 200-500 bp were excised from the gel and purified with the QIAquick gel extraction kit. In the source study's methods: Trimmomatic was used to clean the reads, FLASH was used to merge the reads into complete CDR3 sequences, and MiTCR was used to assign the reads to V(D)J germline segments. VDJtools was used to compute clonal diversity as the inverse Simpson's index. Productive reads were defined as in-frame sequences without a premature stop codon. TCRdb reanalyzed the raw reads on its own, using fastp at Q25 for trimming and MiXCR for clone calling, and kept in-frame beta chains. Here each entry gathers all rows of one CDR3 protein and keeps the most common genes and DNA. These V and J calls originate from TCRdb's pipeline instead of the authors' own analysis. A total of roughly 140,000 distinct CDR3 sequences appear in this sample, around 65% of them only once. The top ten clones comprise about 20% of the sample.

CDR1 and CDR2 are read off the germline V gene (reference sequence) as MNHNY and SVGAGI. The CDR3 covers 15 residues, taking in both the cysteine and the phenylalanine. The entry retains the CDR3 DNA only, 45 bases that are in frame from base 1. RNA was isolated from bulk unsorted tissue, and RNA quality was assessed with a NanoDrop ND-1000 and an Agilent 2100. Donors were newly diagnosed lung cancer patients admitted for thoracic surgery in China between August and November 2014, without prior chemotherapy. Patients who had received previous radiotherapy or chemotherapy, or who had another concurrent cancer, were excluded from the study. Pieces of surgical tissue measuring roughly 1-2.1 cm3 were kept in RNAlater solution and stored at -80 degrees C until use.

The source of this sequence is a man in his sixties with small cell lung cancer. Input material: lung tumor tissue. The chain employs TRBV6-6 and TRBJ1-3, with 7 bases matching TRBD1. CDR3 sequence: CANSLNRGTGNTIYF. The nucleotides are TGTGCCAACAGTTTGAACAGGGGTACTGGAAACACCATATATTTT.